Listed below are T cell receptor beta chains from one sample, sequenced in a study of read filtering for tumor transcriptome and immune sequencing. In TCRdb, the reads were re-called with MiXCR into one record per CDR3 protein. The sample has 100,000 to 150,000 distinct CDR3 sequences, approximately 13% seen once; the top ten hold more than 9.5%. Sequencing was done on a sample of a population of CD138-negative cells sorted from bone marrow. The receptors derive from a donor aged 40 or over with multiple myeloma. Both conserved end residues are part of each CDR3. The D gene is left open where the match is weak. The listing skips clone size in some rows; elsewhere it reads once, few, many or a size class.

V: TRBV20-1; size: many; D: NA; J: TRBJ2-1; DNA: TGCAGTGCTAGGTCGGTGGGTGAGCAGTTCTTC; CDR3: CSARSVGEQFF
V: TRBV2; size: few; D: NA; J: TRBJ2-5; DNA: TGTGCCAGCAGACAAGAGACCCAGTACTTC; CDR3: CASRQETQYF
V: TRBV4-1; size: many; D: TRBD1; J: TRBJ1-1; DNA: TGCGCCAGCAGCCGGGGGACAGCAATGAACACTGAAGCTTTCTTT; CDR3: CASSRGTAMNTEAFF
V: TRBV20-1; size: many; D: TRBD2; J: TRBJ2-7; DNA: TGCAGTGCTAGACCCAGCGGGACCATCTACGAGCAGTACTTC; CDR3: CSARPSGTIYEQYF
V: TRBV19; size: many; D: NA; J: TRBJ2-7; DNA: TGTGCCAGTAGTCCCGCCGGGGACTCCTACGAGCAGTACTTC; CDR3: CASSPAGDSYEQYF
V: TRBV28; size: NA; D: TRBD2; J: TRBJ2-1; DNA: TGTGCCAGCAGACACGCTAGGACTAGAAGATATGAGCGGTTCTTC; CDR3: CASRHARTRRYERFF
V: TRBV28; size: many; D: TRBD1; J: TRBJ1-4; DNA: TGTGCCAGCAGTTTGGAAGGGGGCGGTGAAAAACTGTTTTTT; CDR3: CASSLEGGGEKLFF
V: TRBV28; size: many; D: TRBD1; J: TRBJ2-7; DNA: TGTGCCAGCAGAACACCCCCGGGACAGGGTCTTTACGAGCAGTACTTC; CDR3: CASRTPPGQGLYEQYF
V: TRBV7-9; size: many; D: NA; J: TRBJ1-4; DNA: TGTGCCAGCAGCAAATGGCCGGAGAGAGATAATGAAAAACTGTTTTTT; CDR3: CASSKWPERDNEKLFF
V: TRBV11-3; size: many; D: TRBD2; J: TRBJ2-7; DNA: TGTGCCAGCAGCTTGGTAGCGGGAGCCTACGAGCAGTACTTC; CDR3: CASSLVAGAYEQYF
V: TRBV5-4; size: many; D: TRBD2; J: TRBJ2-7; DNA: TGTGCCAGCAGCCCCCGGATAGCCCCAGCGGGAGGTTCCTACGAGCAGTACTTC; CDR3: CASSPRIAPAGGSYEQYF
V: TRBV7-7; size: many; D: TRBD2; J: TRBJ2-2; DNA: TGTGCTAGCAGCGTTAGCGGGGGACTATCATCCGGGGAGCTGTTTTTT; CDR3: CASSVSGGLSSGELFF
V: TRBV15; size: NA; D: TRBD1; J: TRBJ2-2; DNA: TGTGCCACCAGCGCCCGAACTAGCAGGGGGCGGACCGGGGAGCTGTTTTTT; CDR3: CATSARTSRGRTGELFF
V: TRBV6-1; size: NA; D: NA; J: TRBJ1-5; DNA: TGTGCCAGCAGTGAAGTGATGGGTGCGGGTCAGCCCCAGCATTTT; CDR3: CASSEVMGAGQPQHF
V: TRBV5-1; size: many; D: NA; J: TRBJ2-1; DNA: TGCGCCAGCAGGGAATCACAGGAGAGACTCAATGAGCAGTTCTTC; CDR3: CASRESQERLNEQFF
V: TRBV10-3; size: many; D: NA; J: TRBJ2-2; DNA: TGTGCCATCAGTGAGAATCTTGGGGACACCTCGAACACCGGGGAGCTGTTTTTT; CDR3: CAISENLGDTSNTGELFF
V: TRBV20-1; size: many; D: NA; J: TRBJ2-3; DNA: TGCAGTGCTAGAGTCAATGCAGATACGCAGTATTTT; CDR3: CSARVNADTQYF
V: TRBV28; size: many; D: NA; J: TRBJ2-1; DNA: TGTGCCAGCAGTCCCCCGCGGGGACTTGAATCTAATGAGCAGTTCTTC; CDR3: CASSPPRGLESNEQFF
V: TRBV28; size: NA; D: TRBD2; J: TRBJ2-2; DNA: TGTGCCAGTCTTTCCTTAGCGGGGGGGCCGAACACCGGGGAGCTGTTTTTT; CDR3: CASLSLAGGPNTGELFF
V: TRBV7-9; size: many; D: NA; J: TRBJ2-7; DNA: TGTGCCAGCAGCTTAATATTGGGGCCCACCTACGAGCAGTACTTC; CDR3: CASSLILGPTYEQYF
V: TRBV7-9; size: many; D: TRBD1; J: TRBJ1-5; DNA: TGTGCCAGCAGCCGGGACAGATTTGAGCCCCAGCATTTT; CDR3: CASSRDRFEPQHF
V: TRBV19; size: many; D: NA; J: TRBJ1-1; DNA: TGTGCCAGTAATAGGAGGGGCCCGAACACTGAAGCTTTCTTT; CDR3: CASNRRGPNTEAFF
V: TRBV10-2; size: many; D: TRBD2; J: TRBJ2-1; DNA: TGCGCCAGCAGTCCACAAGGACTAGCGGGAGTCAGTGAGCAGTTCTTC; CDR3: CASSPQGLAGVSEQFF
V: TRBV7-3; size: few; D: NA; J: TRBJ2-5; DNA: TGTGCCAGCAGCTTAAACGGGGCCAACCAAGAGACCCAGTACTTC; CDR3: CASSLNGANQETQYF
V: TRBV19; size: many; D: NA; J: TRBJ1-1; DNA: TGTGCCAGCACAATACAGGAGGGCACTGAAGCTTTCTTT; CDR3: CASTIQEGTEAFF
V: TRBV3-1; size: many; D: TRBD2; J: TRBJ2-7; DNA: TGTGCCAGCAGCCAGCCAGGGACTAGCGGGAGGGCCGAGCAGTACTTC; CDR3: CASSQPGTSGRAEQYF
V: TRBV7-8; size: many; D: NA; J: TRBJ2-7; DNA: TGTGCCAGCAGCTTAGAACCTAGGGGGTCCCTCTCCTACGAGCAGTACTTC; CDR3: CASSLEPRGSLSYEQYF
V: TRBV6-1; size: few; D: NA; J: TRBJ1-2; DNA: TGTGCCAGCAGTGACGGCCCGGACTTTCGAGGAGGCTACACCTTC; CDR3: CASSDGPDFRGGYTF
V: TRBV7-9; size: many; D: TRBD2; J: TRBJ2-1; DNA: TGTGCCAGCAGCTTAGCGGCGGGGGCCTACAATGAGCAGTTCTTC; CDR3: CASSLAAGAYNEQFF
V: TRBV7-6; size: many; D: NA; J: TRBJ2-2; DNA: TGTGCCAGCAGCTTCGGACATTTGGTAGACACCGGGGAGCTGTTTTTT; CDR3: CASSFGHLVDTGELFF
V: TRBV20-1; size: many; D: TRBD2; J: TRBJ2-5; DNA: TGCAGTGCTGGGGGGGAAGCGGGGGCGGAAGAGACCCAGTACTTC; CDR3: CSAGGEAGAEETQYF
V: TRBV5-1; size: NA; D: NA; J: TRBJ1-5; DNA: TGCGCCAGCAGCTTAGACGGGGCTAGCAATCAGCCCCAGCATTTT; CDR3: CASSLDGASNQPQHF
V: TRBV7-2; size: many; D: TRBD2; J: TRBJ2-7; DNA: TGTGCCAGCAGCCCGGGACTAGCGGGAGGATTCGAGCAGTACTTC; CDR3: CASSPGLAGGFEQYF
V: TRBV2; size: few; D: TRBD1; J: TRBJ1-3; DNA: TGTGCCAGCAGACAGGGGACTGGAAACACCATATATTTT; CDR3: CASRQGTGNTIYF
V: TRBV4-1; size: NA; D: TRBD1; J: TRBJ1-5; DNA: TGCGCCAGCAGCCAAGTTGGGACAGGAAACAATCAGCCCCAGCATTTT; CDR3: CASSQVGTGNNQPQHF
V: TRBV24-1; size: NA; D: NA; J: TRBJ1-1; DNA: TGTGCCACCAGTGGAGATGGGAACACTGAAGCTTTCTTT; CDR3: CATSGDGNTEAFF
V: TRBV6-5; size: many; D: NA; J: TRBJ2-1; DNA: TGTGCCAGCAGTGTGGACCCTAGGAAGTATGATGAGCAGTTCTTC; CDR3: CASSVDPRKYDEQFF
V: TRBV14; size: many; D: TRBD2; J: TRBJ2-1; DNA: TGTGCCAGCAGCCAAGGTTTCGAGCGGGAGCTATTCTTC; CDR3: CASSQGFERELFF
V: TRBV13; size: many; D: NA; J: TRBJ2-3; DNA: TGTGCCAGCAGCTCCTTAAGAGATACGCAGTATTTT; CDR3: CASSSLRDTQYF
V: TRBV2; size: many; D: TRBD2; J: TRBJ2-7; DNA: TGTGCCAGCAGCGGGGGGACGGCTCCTTACGAGCAGTACTTC; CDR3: CASSGGTAPYEQYF
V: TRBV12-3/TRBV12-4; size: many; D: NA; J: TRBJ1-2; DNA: TGTGCCAGCAGTTCGGGACAACTCGCTGGCTACACCTTC; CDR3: CASSSGQLAGYTF
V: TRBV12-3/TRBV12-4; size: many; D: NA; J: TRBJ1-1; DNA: TGTGCCAGCAGTTTGGCAGGGGCGATCACTGAAGCTTTCTTT; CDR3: CASSLAGAITEAFF
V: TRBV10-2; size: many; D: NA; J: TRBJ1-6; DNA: TGCGCCAGCAGTGAGCCTGCCACGACCTGGGATTCACCCCTCCACTTT; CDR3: CASSEPATTWDSPLHF
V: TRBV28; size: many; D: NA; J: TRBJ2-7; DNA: TGTGCCAGCAGAACCGTCGGACAGCAGCCCTACGAGCAGTACTTC; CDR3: CASRTVGQQPYEQYF
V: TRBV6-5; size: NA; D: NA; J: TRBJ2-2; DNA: TGTGCCAGCACCGACAATATTCTGAACACCGGGGAGCTGTTTTTT; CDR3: CASTDNILNTGELFF